These 2 T cell receptor beta chains were sequenced from one sample in a study of blood T cell repertoires in COVID-19. Some clones are missing from TCRdb's copy, which holds only in-frame ones; the method was immunoSEQ multiplex PCR. The table records about 68,000 clones, approximately 81% of them present only once. The sample comprised peripheral blood. Source of these receptors: a man aged 45-65 years with active COVID-19.

The chain links TRBV7-9 to TRBJ1-1; D not resolved. The CDR3 length is 15 residues. The V end lost 1 base, the J end lost 1 base, and 10 bases lay between the germline ends. The V gene's germline CDR1 is SEHNR and CDR2 FQNEAQ (reference sequence). The CDR3 reads CASSLDAGGNTEAFF. CDR3 DNA: TGTGCCAGCAGCTTAGATGCGGGAGGGAACACTGAAGCTTTCTTT.

CDR3 in DNA: TGTGCCAGCAGTCGACTAGCGGGGGAGGGGACCCAGTACTTC. Its protein is CASSRLAGEGTQYF. The genes are TRBV6-6 and TRBJ2-5, with TRBD2 matching 12 bases. This CDR3 region has 14 residues. With V trimmed by 5 bases and J by 7 bases, 5 bases remained unmatched. Germline assignment: CDR1 MNHNY and CDR2 SVGAGI (reference sequence).